This T cell receptor beta chain was documented in a study of T cell changes during pregnancy in multiple sclerosis. CDR3 size: 15 residues. V shed 1 base and J shed 6 bases, with 15 bases lying between them. The germline gives CDR1 MNHEY, CDR2 SMNVEV (reference sequence). TCRdb's table, derived via immunoSEQ multiplex PCR, lists solely in-frame clones and lacks some. Found here are 50,000 to 65,000 clones, over 85% of them singletons; the top ten hold 2.5% to 3.5%. This TCR was recovered from a female donor with multiple sclerosis, enrolled in a pregnancy study. The specimen was CD8+ T cells from peripheral blood mononuclear cells, collected in the second trimester of pregnancy. The rearrangement links TRBV27 to TRBJ2-5; tentatively, D is TRBD1 (5 bases). Here the CDR3 reads CASSLFSSGPKTQYF. CDR3 nucleotides: TGTGCCAGCAGTTTATTTAGTTCAGGGCCCAAGACCCAGTACTTC.